One and the same sample provided the 32 T cell receptor beta chains below, sequenced in a study of molecular identifiers for immune sequencing clone quantification. Each CDR3 protein is one row after TCRdb ran MiXCR on the PCR reads. The table has about 640,000 distinct CDR3 sequences, 15% to 20% seen once. Sequenced material: naive CD8+ T cells from blood, with Jurkat cell RNA spiked in. The subset here: FACS-sorted CD8+CD4-CCR7+CD45RA+ naive T cells. Every receptor here comes from a human donor in good health. Some libraries in this study had Jurkat cell RNA spiked in.

This sequence joins TRBV5-1 and TRBJ2-2; 14 bases fit TRBD2. The CDR3 is 18 amino acids. The J segment lost 4 bases and the V segment lost 4 bases, leaving 9 bases of the junction unmatched. Germline lookup yields CDR1 SGHRS and CDR2 YFSETQ. The CDR3 DNA reads TGCGCCAGCAGCGGAGGGACTAGCGGGAGTCACGGCACCGGGGAGCTGTTTTTT. Protein: CASSGGTSGSHGTGELFF.

This clonotype came up many times. The chain couples TRBV5-6 to TRBJ2-5, with D perhaps matching TRBD2 (6 bases). V shed 4 bases and J shed 5 bases, with 18 bases lying between them. The CDR3 is made up of 15 amino acids. The germline V gene has CDR1 SGHDT and CDR2 YYEEEE. The CDR3 sequence is CASSNSLAPPETQYF. The CDR3, as DNA: TGTGCCAGCAGCAACTCACTAGCCCCCCCGGAGACCCAGTACTTC.

This clonotype has a count of ten or more. The CDR3 reads CASSYSGGEAFF. DNA for the CDR3: TGTGCCAGCAGTTACTCAGGAGGGGAAGCTTTCTTT. The rearrangement joins TRBV6-5 to TRBJ1-1; D is uncertain. In germline, CDR1 is MNHEY, CDR2 SVGAGI. The CDR3 has 12 residues. The V gene lost 0 bases and the J gene lost 8 bases, with 7 bases spanning the gap.

The rearrangement links TRBV7-9 to TRBJ1-2; the D gene is possibly TRBD1 (5 bases). Trimming cost V 2 bases and J 2 bases, with 12 bases left between them. CDR3 length equals 15 residues. CDR1 is SEHNR and CDR2 is FQNEAQ in the germline V gene (reference sequence). In DNA form, the CDR3 reads TGTGCCAGCAGCTTATCCGGGGGTGAAAACTATGGCTACACCTTC. Translated: CASSLSGGENYGYTF.

This clonotype showed up many times. This rearrangement joins TRBV25-1 to TRBJ1-1, with D tentatively TRBD1 (5 bases). Trimming left V 3 bases short and J 3 bases short, with 8 bases between. This CDR3 contains 13 residues. Germline V gene lookup returns CDR1 MGHDK and CDR2 SYGVNS. The CDR3: CASSDRADTEAFF. CDR3 in DNA: TGTGCCAGCAGTGACAGGGCTGACACTGAAGCTTTCTTT.

In this sample, this clonotype turned up many times. The genes are TRBV6-2 or TRBV6-3 and TRBJ2-3, with 7 bases that match TRBD1. With V trimmed by 5 bases and J by 4 bases, 15 bases remained unmatched. The CDR3 spans 17 residues. The V gene's germline CDR1 is MNHEY and CDR2 SVGEGT. The CDR3 spells CASSGQGTGVLADTQYF. The CDR3 region has the DNA TGTGCCAGCAGTGGGCAAGGAACAGGGGTCTTGGCAGATACGCAGTATTTT.

The rearrangement joins TRBV6-5 to TRBJ2-7; D remains ambiguous. V lost 8 bases and J lost 5, with 25 bases in between. This CDR3 has 16 residues. Germline V gene data show CDR1 as MNHEY and CDR2 as SVGAGI. CDR3 DNA sequence: TGTGCCAGCGGTACCCTCGACCGACCAGCCCCCGACGAGCAGTACTTC. It codes for CASGTLDRPAPDEQYF.

As regards this clonotype: One base away lies a much larger clone, so this may be a sequencing read error. The chain couples TRBV6-2 or TRBV6-3 to TRBJ1-1; weak D call: TRBD1 (5 bases). V lost 7 bases to trimming and J lost 7 bases, with 13 bases between them. Germline V CDR1 and CDR2: MNHEY, SVGEGT. The CDR3 has 12 amino acids. The CDR3 sequence is CASNAGHGEAFF. CDR3 coding DNA: TGTGCCAGCAACGCGGGGCACGGTGAAGCTTTCTTT.

The chain joins TRBV9 to TRBJ2-2, with 7 bases matching TRBD1. V lost 0 bases to trimming and J lost 4 bases; unmatched junction nucleotides: 6. This CDR3 has 16 residues. From germline, CDR1 is SGDLS and CDR2 YYNGEE. The CDR3 coding sequence is TGTGCCAGCAGCGTAGGAAGGGGGCTGAGCACCGGGGAGCTGTTTTTT. This codes for CASSVGRGLSTGELFF.

Regarding this clonotype: Given a much more abundant clone one base away, this may be a read error. The chain links TRBV7-8 to TRBJ2-3, with unresolved D. The CDR3 runs 17 residues. The V end lost 1 base, the J end lost 4 bases, and 18 bases lay between the germline ends. The germline CDR1 and CDR2 sequences are SGHVS and FQNEAQ. The CDR3 nucleotides read TGTGCCAGCAGCTTAGGAGAAACGATTCTAGTGTCAGATACGCAGTATTTT. This gives the protein CASSLGETILVSDTQYF.

This clonotype came up many times. The rearrangement links TRBV9 to TRBJ2-7; 7 bases fit TRBD1. CDR1 SGDLS and CDR2 YYNGEE come from the germline V gene. V trimming: 5 bases; J trimming: 3 bases; junction bases outside the gene matches: 2. The CDR3 has 12 residues. Here the CDR3 reads CASSGDSYEQYF. DNA for the CDR3: TGTGCCAGCAGTGGGGACAGCTACGAGCAGTACTTC.

Notes on this clonotype: Germline and junction disagree at one end, which may indicate a read error. This chain uses TRBV7-2 with TRBJ2-2; tentatively, D is TRBD1 or TRBD2 (5 bases each). This CDR3 is built from 15 residues. CDR1 is SGHTA and CDR2 is FQGNSA in the germline V gene. CDR3: CASSQDGGLVGELFF. Here the CDR3 DNA reads TGCGCCAGCAGCCAAGATGGGGGTTTAGTCGGGGAGCTGTTTTTT. Using reference TRBV7-2 and TRBJ2-2 for the parts outside the CDR3, the full variable domain is GAGVSQSPSNKVTEKGKDVELRCDPISGHTALYWYRQSLGQGLEFLIYFQGNSAPDKSGLPSDRFSAERTGGSVSTLTIQRTQQEDSAVYLCASSQDGGLVGELFFGEGSRLTVL.

This clonotype came up many times. The chain couples TRBV20-1 to TRBJ2-7; no reliable D call. The CDR3 runs 14 residues. The germline V gene has CDR1 DFQATT and CDR2 SNEGSKA (reference sequence). V lost 1 base to trimming and J lost 1 base, with 11 bases between them. This CDR3 reads CSARGYVGSYEQYF. The CDR3 DNA follows: TGCAGTGCTAGAGGGTATGTTGGATCCTACGAGCAGTACTTC.

The table lists this clonotype with many counts. The V and J genes are TRBV7-9 and TRBJ2-7, with D uncertain. This CDR3 comprises 15 residues. Trimming left V 4 bases short and J 2 bases short, with 15 bases between. Per the germline V gene, CDR1 is SEHNR and CDR2 is FQNEAQ (reference sequence). The CDR3 DNA reads as TGTGCCAGCAGCTCGCCGGCGGTAATGGCCTACGAGCAGTACTTC. This encodes CASSSPAVMAYEQYF.

This clonotype was picked up a small number of times. The V call is TRBV20-1, the J call TRBJ2-7; the D is unclear. V dropped 1 base and J dropped 3 bases, with 13 bases sitting between them. This CDR3 contains 14 residues. Germline V gene data show CDR1 as DFQATT and CDR2 as SNEGSKA (reference sequence). CDR3 protein: CSARVGHLNYEQYF. The CDR3 region has the DNA TGCAGTGCTAGAGTAGGGCACCTCAACTACGAGCAGTACTTC.

This clonotype occurred a few times. This may be a read error: a much more frequent sequence differs by one nucleotide. The CDR3 is CASSHGEREFDTQYF. CDR3 bases: TGTGCCAGCAGCCATGGCGAACGGGAGTTTGATACGCAGTATTTT. This chain joins TRBV7-9 and TRBJ2-3, with D possibly being TRBD2 (6 bases). Germline V gene data show CDR1 as SEHNR and CDR2 as FQNEAQ (reference sequence). The germline V and J ends were trimmed by 5 bases and 6 bases, with 18 bases remaining between them. This CDR3 region has 15 residues. Together with reference TRBV7-9 and TRBJ2-3, the CDR3 gives the full variable domain: DTGVSQNPRHKITKRGQNVTFRCDPISEHNRLYWYRQTLGQGPEFLTYFQNEAQLEKSRLLSDRFSAERPKGSFSTLEIQRTEQGDSAMYLCASSHGEREFDTQYFGPGTRLTVL.

This clonotype was counted many times. This chain uses TRBV7-2 with TRBJ2-7; D is perhaps TRBD2 (6 bases). The CDR3 has 14 residues. The V end was cut by 6 bases, the J end by 2 bases, with 14 bases between. The germline CDR1 and CDR2 sequences are SGHTA and FQGNSA. The CDR3: CASSFFSGPYEQYF. As DNA, the CDR3 is TGTGCCAGCAGTTTCTTTAGCGGTCCCTACGAGCAGTACTTC. The complete variable domain, with remaining parts taken from reference TRBV7-2 and TRBJ2-7, reads GAGVSQSPSNKVTEKGKDVELRCDPISGHTALYWYRQSLGQGLEFLIYFQGNSAPDKSGLPSDRFSAERTGGSVSTLTIQRTQQEDSAVYLCASSFFSGPYEQYFGPGTRLTVT.

A remark on this clonotype: A much larger clonotype is one base distant, so this may be a read error. The chain uses TRBV19 and TRBJ1-1; D is uncertain. The V end lost 9 bases, the J end lost 5 bases, and 16 bases lay between the germline ends. Germline V gene data show CDR1 as LNHDA and CDR2 as SQIVND (reference sequence). This CDR3 is 13 amino acids long. The CDR3 DNA follows: TGTGCCAGCTCGCCCATGGGATGGACTGAAGCTTTCTTT. It encodes CASSPMGWTEAFF.

The chain carries TRBV7-9 and TRBJ2-1; 7 bases agree with TRBD2. CDR3 length: 15 residues. The V gene's germline CDR1 is SEHNR and CDR2 FQNEAQ (reference sequence). V shed 5 bases and J 4 bases; nucleotides not matched to a gene: 8. The CDR3 DNA is TGTGCCAGCAGCCGCGCGGGGGTCGGGTACAATGAGCAGTTCTTC. Residues: CASSRAGVGYNEQFF.

A remark on this clonotype: A much bigger clone sits one base away, suggesting this may be a read error. The chain uses TRBV12-3 or TRBV12-4 and TRBJ1-1; D remains ambiguous. This CDR3 is built from 17 residues. CDR3 loop: CASSGDRGISMNTGAFF. In nucleotides, the CDR3 is TGTGCCAGCAGTGGCGATCGTGGTATTAGCATGAACACTGGAGCTTTCTTT.

This clonotype was observed many times. The chain recombines TRBV6-5 with TRBJ2-7; no reliable D call. The length of the CDR3 is 19 residues. V dropped 0 bases and J dropped 0 bases, with 21 bases sitting between them. From germline, CDR1 is MNHEY and CDR2 SVGAGI. Here the CDR3 reads CASSYSSLAIGRSSYEQYF. CDR3 nucleotide sequence: TGTGCCAGCAGTTACTCGAGTCTGGCGATTGGGCGAAGCTCCTACGAGCAGTACTTC.

This clonotype was seen only a few times. The CDR3 spells CASSHGGGIQPQHF. CDR3 coding DNA: TGTGCCAGCAGCCATGGAGGGGGCATTCAGCCCCAGCATTTT. The V and J genes are TRBV14 and TRBJ1-5, with 7 nucleotides matching TRBD1. This CDR3 is 14 amino acids long. Germline CDR1 SGHDN, CDR2 FVKESK. The V gene end was trimmed by 3 bases and the J gene end by 6 bases; junction bases not matched to a gene: 5.

Remarks on this clonotype: A read error may be the cause here, since a much bigger clone is one base away. The gene calls are TRBV6-5 and TRBJ2-5; D is ambiguous. The germline V gene encodes CDR1 MNHEY and CDR2 SVGAGI. Trimming took off 0 bases at V and 7 bases at J, with 9 bases between the two ends. The CDR3 extends over 13 amino acids. CDR3 sequence: CASSYSISRTQYF. As DNA, the CDR3 is TGTGCCAGCAGTTACTCGATTTCGCGGACCCAGTACTTC.

The V gene is TRBV27, the J gene TRBJ2-7; D ambiguous. Germline CDR1 MNHEY, CDR2 SMNVEV (reference sequence). The CDR3 has 14 residues. Trimming took off 2 bases at V and 0 bases at J, with 8 bases between the two ends. The CDR3 protein is CASSLMQDSYEQYF. Written as DNA, the CDR3 is TGTGCCAGCAGTTTAATGCAGGACTCCTACGAGCAGTACTTC.

This clonotype was counted at least ten times. The chain couples TRBV6-5 to TRBJ2-7, with TRBD2 as a possible D gene (6 bases). CDR3 length equals 14 residues. Germline V CDR1 and CDR2: MNHEY, SVGAGI. V lost 4 bases, J lost 4 bases, and 14 bases lay in between. CDR3 coding DNA: TGTGCCAGCAGTTCGGGACTCTCGAGGTACGAGCAGTACTTC. This translates into CASSSGLSRYEQYF.

The chain combines TRBV4-3 with TRBJ2-2; TRBD2 matches 8 bases. V lost 3 bases and J lost 7; bases outside the gene matches: 16. CDR1 and CDR2 from the germline V gene are LGHNA and YSLEER. This CDR3 region has 18 residues. The DNA for the CDR3 is TGCGCCAGCAGCCAGCATCGAGCTGGGCGGGAGGTCGTCGGGGAGCTGTTTTTT. As protein: CASSQHRAGREVVGELFF.

This clonotype was observed a handful of times. A read error may explain this, as a much larger clone is one base away. This chain joins TRBV4-1 and TRBJ1-1, with D possibly TRBD1 on 5 matching bases. Trimming removed 0 bases from V and 7 bases from J, with 9 bases in between. Germline CDR1 MGHRA, CDR2 YSYEKL. The CDR3 covers 13 residues. In DNA, the CDR3 is TGCGCCAGCAGCCAAGAAGGGGCAGATGAAGCTTTCTTT. It translates to CASSQEGADEAFF.

The chain employs TRBV12-3 or TRBV12-4 and TRBJ1-5; D unresolved. The CDR3 consists of 14 residues. Between the trimmed V and J ends, which lost 6 bases and 5 bases, there was a span of 14 bases. CDR3 region: CASSPEAGDQPQHF. The CDR3 DNA reads TGTGCCAGCAGCCCCGAGGCTGGGGATCAGCCCCAGCATTTT.

Ten or more counts support this clonotype. The V and J genes are TRBV7-9 and TRBJ1-1; D not resolved. V lost 5 bases to trimming and J lost 2 bases, with 9 bases between them. The CDR3 is 13 residues long. Germline assignment: CDR1 SEHNR and CDR2 FQNEAQ (reference sequence). This chain's CDR3 is CASSRDPNTEAFF. The CDR3 DNA sequence: TGTGCCAGCAGCCGTGACCCAAACACTGAAGCTTTCTTT.

As regards this clonotype: This could be a read error, since a much larger clone is one nucleotide away. This chain links TRBV6-2 or TRBV6-3 with TRBJ2-2; TRBD2 agrees at 10 bases. CDR3 length: 18 residues. V was clipped by 4 bases and J by 0 bases; unmatched bases: 8. Per germline, CDR1 MNHEY and CDR2 SVGEGT. The CDR3 DNA follows: TGTGCCAGCAGTTTAAGACCAGCGGGAGGGCCGAACACCGGGGAGCTGTTTTTT. Protein: CASSLRPAGGPNTGELFF.

With regard to this clonotype: This may come from a read error, since a much larger clone is one base off. Written as DNA, the CDR3 is TGTGCCAGCAGCCCATACGGGAGAAACGGTTACGAGCAGTACTTC. The encoded protein is CASSPYGRNGYEQYF. The J gene is TRBJ2-7, the V gene TRBV7-9; a weak D match, TRBD2 (6 bases). Germline CDR1 SEHNR, CDR2 FQNEAQ (reference sequence). The CDR3 totals 15 residues. The V end lost 5 bases, the J end lost 4 bases, and 18 bases lay between the germline ends.

As concerns this clonotype: Given a much more abundant clone one base away, this may be a read error. The rearrangement joins TRBV19 to TRBJ1-5; D is possibly TRBD1 (5 bases). Trimming stripped 5 bases from V and 1 base from J, with 18 bases between. CDR3 size: 17 residues. Germline V gene data show CDR1 as LNHDA and CDR2 as SQIVND (reference sequence). The DNA of the CDR3 is TGTGCCAGTAGTCCCTTCGAGGACACACGAAGCAATCAGCCCCAGCATTTT. Protein: CASSPFEDTRSNQPQHF.